This T cell receptor (beta chain) was recorded in a study of OX40 agonist ivuxolimab in advanced cancers. At the level of the study: Dose-escalation patients suffered from hepatocellular carcinoma, melanoma, renal cell or head and neck cancer.

Turning to this clone: Antigen specificity is unknown.

The data were produced by immunoSEQ multiplex PCR, yet TCRdb's version contains in-frame clones alone and is incomplete. The table lists roughly 68,000 clones, 80% to 90% of them singletons. Findings and limits, study-wide: The authors also found low normalized T-cell clonal expansion in some nonresponders.

The sample consisted of CD4+ or CD8+ T cells sorted from blood, taken in a trial of the OX40 agonist ivuxolimab. The clonotype was recovered from an adult with an advanced solid tumor such as melanoma, head and neck, liver or kidney cancer.

The CDR3 DNA is TGTGCCAGTAGTATGGGCGGGACTAGCCGTCTCCTCTACGAGCAGTACTTC. As protein: CASSMGGTSRLLYEQYF. The chain has TRBV19 and TRBJ2-7; 9 bases agree with TRBD2. Germline CDR1 LNHDA, CDR2 SQIVND (reference sequence). The CDR3 totals 17 residues. V was pared by 3 bases and J by 3 bases, with 12 bases of the junction left unmatched.